This T cell receptor (beta chain) was found in a study of cytomegalovirus exposure and HLA in healthy donors. About this clone: Its antigen is undetermined.

J was trimmed by 11 bases and V by 1 base; bases with no gene match: 15. The CDR3 has 15 residues. Germline V gives CDR1 SGHDT, CDR2 YYEEEE. Primers for the PCR totalled 60 Vbeta and 13 Jbeta. Sequencing was performed with immunoSEQ multiplex PCR; in TCRdb, only in-frame clones are kept and a portion is missing. The table has 90,000 to 120,000 clones, about 80% seen once; the top ten hold about 2.5%. Study-level points and caveats: A later analysis showed HLA-associated TCR beta chains outstripping equally common others in clonal expansion. As was reported, the classifier diagnosed cytomegalovirus status with high specificity and sensitivity.

This clonotype was obtained from a man aged 45 to 65 in good health and CMV-seropositive. The sample consisted of PBMCs. The V call is TRBV5-6, the J call TRBJ2-7, with 7 bases fitting TRBD1. The CDR3 spells CASSLSLRQGWSEYF. The CDR3 bases are TGTGCCAGCAGCTTGTCGTTACGACAGGGTTGGTCAGAGTACTTC.